This T cell receptor (beta chain) emerged from a study of cytotoxic CD8 clonotypes in ibrutinib-treated CLL. Germline CDR1 MDHEN, CDR2 SYDVKM. CDR3 size: 13 residues. The V gene lost 5 bases and the J gene lost 5 bases, with 12 bases spanning the gap. Measured with immunoSEQ multiplex PCR; TCRdb has only the in-frame clones, and not every one. The sample gives about 250,000 clones, 70% of which show up once; roughly 15% is in the top ten. This chain connects TRBV28 to TRBJ1-2; no clear D gene. This sample comprised PBMCs, obtained after 24 months of ibrutinib treatment. The receptor comes from a human donor with chronic lymphocytic leukemia. The CDR3 nucleotides are TGTGCCAGCAGTCCCCGACGGGTTTATGGCTACACCTTC. Residues: CASSPRRVYGYTF.